This T cell receptor (beta chain) was captured in a study of OX40 agonist ivuxolimab in advanced cancers. On the study more broadly: Those enrolled were less than 85% male, with a mean age of around 55 years and ages from about 20 to 85. Eligibility admitted prior anti-PD-1, anti-PD-L1 or anti-CTLA-4 therapy; 30% to 40% had some.

TCRdb's copy holds only in-frame clones and misses some; the assay was immunoSEQ multiplex PCR. The sample has tens of thousands of clones; 85% to 90% are singletons. This CDR3 has 15 amino acids. The V segment lost 0 bases and the J segment 5 bases; nucleotides outside the gene matches: 6. Germline CDR1 MNHEY, CDR2 SVGAGI. The source was CD4+ or CD8+ T cells sorted from blood, collected in a trial of the OX40 agonist ivuxolimab. This chain links TRBV6-5 with TRBJ2-5; 7 positions match TRBD1. The receptor was derived from an adult with an advanced solid tumor such as melanoma, head and neck, liver or kidney cancer. The CDR3 DNA follows: TGTGCCAGCAGTTACTCCCGGACAGGCTGGGAGACCCAGTACTTC. Its translation: CASSYSRTGWETQYF.